Here is one T cell receptor (beta chain) with its context. The data are from a study of blood T cell repertoires in COVID-19. In the original processing: Amplification from reference gene primers served as the basis for estimated nucleated cell counts. Measured with immunoSEQ multiplex PCR; TCRdb has only the in-frame clones, and not every one. Clone size and the V and J calls come from that table; the DNA yielded D and trimming. The sample holds about 120,000 clones, roughly three quarters seen once. This TCR was recovered from a human donor in a cohort sampled during active COVID-19. What was sequenced was peripheral blood.

The CDR3 DNA sequence: TGTGCCAGCAGTTTCGGCACAGATACGCAGTATTTT. This sequence encodes CASSFGTDTQYF. The V call is TRBV6-2 or TRBV6-3, the J call TRBJ2-3, with D uncertain. Germline V CDR1 and CDR2: MNHEY, SVGEGT. The V gene lost 4 bases and the J gene lost 1 base, with 3 bases spanning the gap. The CDR3 is 12 amino acids.